The rows below give T cell receptor beta chains drawn from one sample of a study of OX40 agonist ivuxolimab in advanced cancers. Method: immunoSEQ multiplex PCR; TCRdb's copy keeps in-frame clones and lacks some. The table has 50,000 to 80,000 clones, under 95% seen once. The specimen was CD4+ or CD8+ T cells sorted from blood, collected in a trial of the OX40 agonist ivuxolimab. These receptors were obtained from an adult with an advanced solid tumor such as melanoma, head and neck, liver or kidney cancer. Both conserved end residues are part of each CDR3. The D gene is left open where the match is weak. Clone size is stated in some rows and not others, as once, few, many or a class when expanded.

once	TRBV9	TRBD1	TRBJ2-3	CASSSRGTGADTQYF	TGTGCCAGCAGCTCCCGCGGGACAGGGGCAGATACGCAGTATTTT
NA	TRBV18	NA	TRBJ1-4	CASSPRGNRGGEKLFF	TGTGCCAGCTCACCCCGAGGGAACCGAGGTGGCGAAAAACTGTTTTTT
NA	TRBV11-3	NA	TRBJ2-1	CASSHGDPNEQFF	TGTGCCAGCAGCCATGGGGACCCCAATGAGCAGTTCTTC
NA	TRBV6-1	TRBD1	TRBJ1-1	CASTSQGARGTEAFF	TGTGCCAGCACGAGTCAGGGGGCAAGGGGCACTGAAGCTTTCTTT
few	TRBV2	NA	TRBJ2-7	CASRRGRGKETEQYF	TGTGCCAGCAGGAGGGGGCGGGGGAAAGAAACCGAGCAGTACTTC
NA	TRBV28	TRBD2	TRBJ2-5	CASSFLAGTPGGQYF	TGTGCCAGCAGTTTTCTAGCGGGAACCCCGGGGGGCCAGTACTTC
NA	TRBV5-1	TRBD1	TRBJ2-1	CASSLEPGQGNEQFF	TGCGCCAGCAGCTTGGAACCGGGACAGGGAAATGAGCAGTTCTTC
NA	TRBV19	TRBD1	TRBJ1-3	CASTSPHRGLGNTIYF	TGTGCCAGTACCTCCCCCCACAGGGGGCTTGGAAACACCATATATTTT
NA	TRBV18	NA	TRBJ1-6	CASSPQGKGSPLHF	TGTGCCAGCTCACCACAGGGAAAGGGGTCACCCCTCCACTTT
NA	TRBV28	TRBD2	TRBJ2-7	CATEEAPGLADLYEQYF	TGTGCCACCGAGGAAGCACCAGGACTAGCGGATCTCTACGAGCAGTACTTC
NA	TRBV27	NA	TRBJ1-2	CASSSTGAARGYTF	TGTGCCAGCAGTTCAACGGGGGCGGCGAGAGGCTACACCTTC
NA	TRBV27	TRBD2	TRBJ2-7	CASSLTGTSAYEQYF	TGTGCCAGCAGTTTAACCGGGACTAGCGCCTACGAGCAGTACTTC
NA	TRBV15	TRBD1	TRBJ2-1	CATSRQGAYNEQFF	TGTGCCACCAGCAGGCAGGGGGCGTACAATGAGCAGTTCTTC
NA	TRBV7-8	NA	TRBJ2-5	CASSLVGLASKETQYF	TGTGCCAGCAGCTTAGTTGGGCTAGCGAGCAAAGAGACCCAGTACTTC
NA	TRBV9	NA	TRBJ2-2	CASSVASLALSGELFF	TGTGCCAGCAGCGTAGCATCCCTAGCGCTCTCCGGGGAGCTGTTTTTT
NA	TRBV9	NA	TRBJ2-5	CASSVMGGRQETQYF	TGTGCCAGCAGCGTAATGGGGGGGCGACAAGAGACCCAGTACTTC
NA	TRBV6-5	NA	TRBJ2-7	CASSYSTGDPYEQYF	TGTGCCAGCAGTTACTCCACCGGGGACCCCTACGAGCAGTACTTC
NA	TRBV27	TRBD1	TRBJ1-5	CASSLSSGGGYQPQHF	TGTGCCAGCAGTTTATCCTCAGGGGGGGGATATCAGCCCCAGCATTTT
once	TRBV7-3	NA	TRBJ2-1	CASSFSRSSVEHYNEQFF	TGTGCCAGCAGCTTTTCGCGCTCTAGCGTTGAACACTACAATGAGCAGTTCTTC
NA	TRBV5-4	NA	TRBJ1-2	CASSLWGLGYGYTF	TGTGCCAGCAGCTTGTGGGGGTTAGGCTATGGCTACACCTTC
NA	TRBV5-1	NA	TRBJ2-2	CASSREGWDGELFF	TGCGCCAGCAGCCGTGAGGGGTGGGACGGGGAGCTGTTTTTT
NA	TRBV6-5	NA	TRBJ2-7	CASSYSSGTYEQYF	TGTGCCAGCAGTTACTCGTCAGGGACCTACGAGCAGTACTTC
NA	TRBV11-2	TRBD1	TRBJ1-5	CASSLDGTGDQPQHF	TGTGCCAGCAGCTTAGATGGGACAGGGGATCAGCCCCAGCATTTT
NA	TRBV19	NA	TRBJ2-1	CASSLTGMTPYNEQFF	TGTGCCAGTAGCCTGACCGGCATGACCCCCTACAATGAGCAGTTCTTC
NA	TRBV7-7	TRBD1	TRBJ2-2	CASSLRTGNAGELFF	TGTGCTAGCAGCTTAAGGACAGGGAACGCCGGGGAGCTGTTTTTT
NA	TRBV28	NA	TRBJ1-2	CASIGVSGYTF	TGTGCCAGCATTGGTGTAAGTGGCTACACCTTC
few	TRBV28	TRBD1	TRBJ1-5	CASIDRGNQPQHF	TGTGCCAGCATCGACAGGGGCAATCAGCCCCAGCATTTT
NA	TRBV19	TRBD2	TRBJ2-3	CASTNGGLAGHTDTQYF	TGTGCCAGTACCAACGGGGGACTAGCGGGCCACACAGATACGCAGTATTTT
NA	TRBV10-3	NA	TRBJ1-2	CAISESQGIRGYTF	TGTGCCATCAGTGAGTCCCAGGGGATAAGGGGCTACACCTTC
NA	TRBV7-8	TRBD2	TRBJ2-3	CASSLFFSGTLRDTQYF	TGTGCCAGCAGCTTATTTTTTAGCGGGACTTTGAGGGATACGCAGTATTTT
NA	TRBV19	TRBD1	TRBJ2-5	CASRPTGGGETQYF	TGTGCCAGTAGGCCGACAGGGGGCGGTGAGACCCAGTACTTC
NA	TRBV6-5	NA	TRBJ1-3	CATHAPGNTIYF	TGTGCCACCCATGCGCCTGGAAACACCATATATTTT
few	TRBV19	TRBD2	TRBJ2-1	CASTGLAGGFSYNEQFF	TGTGCCAGTACCGGACTAGCGGGAGGTTTCTCCTACAATGAGCAGTTCTTC